This TCR beta chain was profiled in a study of cytomegalovirus exposure and HLA in healthy donors. The PCR was carried out with 60 Vbeta primers and 13 Jbeta primers. This table comes from immunoSEQ multiplex PCR, and its TCRdb copy is limited to in-frame clones, with some not included. The repertoire includes more than 85,000 clones, approximately 80% of them detected once, and approximately 1.3% sits in the top ten. The length of the CDR3 is 14 residues. The V segment lost 5 bases and the J segment 4 bases; nucleotides outside the gene matches: 4. Germline V gives CDR1 GTSNPN, CDR2 SVGIG (reference sequence).

The receptor comes from a man under 40 in good health and CMV-seronegative. The chain recombines TRBV30 with TRBJ1-5; TRBD1 agrees at 11 bases. Sequenced sample: PBMCs. The DNA for the CDR3 is TGTGCCTGGGCCGGGACAGGGGGTAATCAGCCCCAGCATTTT. It translates to CAWAGTGGNQPQHF. Supplemented by reference TRBV30 and TRBJ1-5, the full variable domain reads SQTIHQWPATLVQPVGSPLSLECTVEGTSNPNLYWYRQAAGRGLQLLFYSVGIGQISSEVPQNLSASRPQDRQFILSSKKLLLSDSGFYLCAWAGTGGNQPQHFGDGTRLSIL.